The 29 T cell receptor beta chains reported below all come from one sample, sequenced in a study of tumor-infiltrating lymphocytes in primary liver carcinoma. Starting material of 450 to 500 ng total RNA yielded TCR beta cDNA via a constant-region primer. Nested multiplex PCR, run for three rounds with slightly modified ARM-PCR, yielded TCR beta libraries. In the first two PCR rounds, TRBV1-TRBV30 forward primers were paired with a C-beta reverse primer, and each round lasted roughly 10 cycles. TCRdb ran MiXCR on the multiplex PCR reads and lists one entry per CDR3 protein. The sample comprises about 130,000 distinct CDR3 sequences, around 60% of which are singletons, and about 8% rests with the top ten. From unsorted bulk tissue weighing roughly 19-32 mg, DNA and RNA were co-extracted. Sequenced: liver tumor tissue from sampling region 3. The subset is: tumor region T3, left-lateral pole. The receptors were sampled from a woman in her sixties or seventies with primary liver carcinoma and hepatitis B virus infection.

V and J are TRBV7-8 and TRBJ2-7, with 10 bases identical to TRBD2. The CDR3 runs 14 residues. J lost 3 bases, V lost 3 bases, and 2 bases had no gene match. Germline CDR1 and CDR2: SGHVS and FQNEAQ. In DNA, the CDR3 is TGTGCCAGCAGCTTCCGGACTAGCGGCTACGAGCAGTACTTC. Its translation: CASSFRTSGYEQYF. The full variable domain, in which reference TRBV7-8 and TRBJ2-7 provide the parts outside the CDR3, is GAGVSQSPRYKVAKRGQDVALRCDPISGHVSLFWYQQALGQGPEFLTYFQNEAQLDKSGLPSDRFFAERPEGSVSTLKIQRTQQEDSAVYLCASSFRTSGYEQYFGPGTRLTVT.

The chain has TRBV5-5 and TRBJ2-5; weak D call: TRBD1 (5 bases). This CDR3 has 15 amino acids. The germline gives CDR1 SGHKS, CDR2 YYEKEE (reference sequence). V was shortened by 2 bases and J by 7 bases, with 18 bases between the two germline ends. CDR3 in amino acids: CASSFTGRAPGTQYF. In nucleotides, the CDR3 is TGTGCCAGCAGCTTCACTGGCAGGGCACCCGGGACCCAGTACTTC.

Remarks on this clonotype: One end of the junction does not line up with germline, which may come from a read error. The CDR3 loop reads CTSSYSKGSYEQYF. The CDR3 DNA reads TGTACCAGCAGCTATTCAAAAGGCTCCTACGAGCAGTACTTC. The chain combines TRBV11-1 with TRBJ2-7; no clear D. The CDR3 runs 14 residues. The germline V gene encodes CDR1 SGHAT and CDR2 FQDESV (reference sequence).

There are a few counts of this clonotype. This chain uses TRBV18 with TRBJ1-2; a weak D match, TRBD1 (5 bases). Germline assignment: CDR1 KGHSH and CDR2 LQKENI. The CDR3 sequence is 16 residues long. Trimming stripped 4 bases from V and 0 bases from J, with 15 bases between. The CDR3 loop reads CASSLAGRDPNYGYTF. In DNA, the CDR3 is TGTGCCAGCTCACTTGCCGGGCGGGACCCTAACTATGGCTACACCTTC. The full variable domain, its missing parts supplied by reference TRBV18 and TRBJ1-2, is NAGVMQNPRHLVRRRGQEARLRCSPMKGHSHVYWYRQLPEEGLKFMVYLQKENIIDESGMPKERFSAEFPKEGPSILRIQQVVRGDSAAYFCASSLAGRDPNYGYTFGSGTRLTVV.

Regarding this clonotype: This may stem from a read error, because a much larger clone lies one nucleotide away. The rearrangement uses TRBV5-1 and TRBJ2-6, with D possibly matching TRBD1 (6 bases). In germline, CDR1 is SGHRS, CDR2 YFSETQ. This CDR3 region has 17 residues. CDR3 sequence: CTSSPTLTDRGFNVLTF. The CDR3 bases are TGCACCAGCAGCCCGACGTTAACGGACAGAGGGTTCAACGTCCTGACTTTC.

This clonotype was found a few times. A much more abundant neighbour one base away suggests this may be a read error. This chain uses TRBV29-1 with TRBJ2-1, with 9 nucleotides matching TRBD1. The CDR3 totals 15 residues. The V and J ends lost 6 bases and 8 bases, in that order; junction bases with no gene match: 14. Looked up from germline, CDR1 is SQVTM and CDR2 is ANQGSEA. The CDR3 DNA reads as TGCAGCGTCTTCACAGACAGGGGGTTTTTGGATGAGCAGTTCTTC. This codes for CSVFTDRGFLDEQFF.

The table lists this clonotype with many counts. The rearrangement uses TRBV5-5 and TRBJ2-1; possible D gene TRBD2, 6 bases. The germline V gene has CDR1 SGHKS and CDR2 YYEKEE (reference sequence). CDR3 size: 17 residues. Trimming removed 0 bases at V and 9 bases at J, with 22 bases between. CDR3 amino acids: CASSLAQSFGGRGEQFF. CDR3 DNA sequence: TGTGCCAGCAGCTTGGCCCAGTCTTTCGGGGGTAGGGGTGAGCAGTTCTTC.

The chain employs TRBV10-3 and TRBJ2-1, with D maybe TRBD2 (6 bases). Germline CDR1 is ENHRY and CDR2 is SYGVKD. The CDR3 sequence is 16 residues long. Trimming shortened V by 3 bases and J by 2 bases, and 14 bases separated the two germline ends. The CDR3 DNA sequence: TGTGCCATCAGTGACCCCTTAGCGGAGACCTACAATGAGCAGTTCTTC. Protein: CAISDPLAETYNEQFF.

On this clonotype: Because it lacks the conserved phenylalanine or tryptophan at the end, this CDR3 is likely a read error. This rearrangement joins TRBV28 to TRBJ1-1; maybe TRBD1 (5 bases). The CDR3 consists of 13 residues. Germline CDR1 is MDHEN and CDR2 is SYDVKM. DNA for the CDR3: TGTGCCAGCAGTTTCCAGGGTTACACTAAAGCTTTCTAT. It specifies CASSFQGYTKAFY.

Details on this clonotype: Its ends do not fully match the called genes, so a read error is possible. The chain carries TRBV6-5 and TRBJ2-2, with D maybe TRBD2 (6 bases). Germline V CDR1 and CDR2: MNHEY, SVGAGI. The CDR3 is made up of 18 amino acids. CDR3 sequence (DNA): TGTACCAGCAGTTACTCGATTCGGGACGGGAGAAGCACCGGGGAGCTGTTTTTT. Its translation: CTSSYSIRDGRSTGELFF.

This clonotype is labeled medium-sized. The chain joins TRBV11-2 to TRBJ2-5; D perhaps matches TRBD1 (6 bases). This CDR3 comprises 13 residues. CDR1 is SGHAT and CDR2 is FQNNGV in the germline V gene. Trimming shortened V by 5 bases and J by 3 bases, and 10 bases separated the two germline ends. The CDR3 DNA follows: TGTGCCAGCAGCACGAACAGGGAAGAGACCCAGTACTTC. Translating gives CASSTNREETQYF.

This clonotype has only a few counts. With a much larger clone just one base away, this may be a read error. This rearrangement joins TRBV10-3 to TRBJ2-1; a possible D gene is TRBD1 (6 bases). Per the germline V gene, CDR1 is ENHRY and CDR2 is SYGVKD. The CDR3 is made up of 12 amino acids. CDR3 coding DNA: TGTGCCACCAGTAGCAGGGGAAATGAGCAGTTCTTC. Amino acids: CATSSRGNEQFF.

On this clonotype itself: Its ends do not fully match the called genes, so a read error is possible. The gene calls are TRBV11-2 and TRBJ2-5, with D unclear. Germline loops: CDR1 SGHAT, CDR2 FQNNGV. The CDR3 has 16 amino acids. The CDR3 loop is CASSLRPAEYQEIQYF. CDR3 sequence (DNA): TGTGCCAGCAGCTTACGGCCAGCAGAGTATCAAGAGATCCAGTACTTC.

The chain recombines TRBV11-3 with TRBJ2-1; D is unresolved. The CDR3 is 17 residues long. CDR1 SGHNT and CDR2 YENEEA come from the germline V gene. Trimming cost V 3 bases and J 1 base, with 16 bases left between them. The CDR3 protein is CASSLGRDRVSYNEQFF. DNA of the CDR3: TGTGCCAGCAGCTTGGGAAGGGATCGTGTATCCTACAATGAGCAGTTCTTC.

The chain joins TRBV11-2 to TRBJ2-3; D ambiguous. V was cut by 1 base and J by 0 bases, with 11 bases left in between. The CDR3 is made up of 16 amino acids. Per germline, CDR1 SGHAT and CDR2 FQNNGV. The CDR3 is CASSLGIKLSTDTQYF. For the CDR3, the DNA is TGTGCCAGCAGCTTAGGAATCAAGCTGAGCACAGATACGCAGTATTTT. The whole variable domain, remainder taken from reference TRBV11-2 and TRBJ2-3, is EAGVAQSPRYKIIEKRQSVAFWCNPISGHATLYWYQQILGQGPKLLIQFQNNGVVDDSQLPKDRFSAERLKGVDSTLKIQPAKLEDSAVYLCASSLGIKLSTDTQYFGPGTRLTVL.

A note on this clonotype: A much more abundant neighbour one base away suggests this may be a read error. The chain carries TRBV12-3 or TRBV12-4 and TRBJ2-1; TRBD2 aligns across 11 bases. This CDR3 has 14 residues. The CDR3 reads CASLLAGERNELFF. CDR3 DNA sequence: TGTGCCAGCCTACTAGCGGGAGAGAGAAATGAGCTGTTCTTC.

This clonotype has ten or more counts. The chain carries TRBV4-1 and TRBJ1-2; maybe TRBD1 (5 bases). The V gene's germline CDR1 is MGHRA and CDR2 YSYEKL. This CDR3 spans 15 amino acids. V shed 0 bases and J shed 3 bases, with 11 bases lying between them. The CDR3 nucleotides are TGCGCCAGCAGCCAAGATCAGAGGGACTACTATGGCTACACCTTC. It specifies CASSQDQRDYYGYTF.

The V gene is TRBV28, the J gene TRBJ2-7, with 7 bases lining up with TRBD2. V gave up 1 base and J gave up 6 bases; unmatched junction bases: 6. This CDR3 has 14 residues. Germline CDR1 is MDHEN and CDR2 is SYDVKM. CDR3 nucleotides: TGTGCCAGCAGTTTATTGAGGGAGGGAGTCGAGCAGTACTTC. It is translated as CASSLLREGVEQYF.

At least ten counts were recorded for this clonotype. Given a much more abundant clone one base away, this may be a read error. Because the CDR3 is missing its conserved closing phenylalanine or tryptophan, this is likely a read error. The chain combines TRBV29-1 with TRBJ1-1, with D possibly TRBD1 on 6 matching bases. Germline lookup yields CDR1 SQVTM and CDR2 ANQGSEA. The CDR3 is 15 amino acids. V was shortened by 5 bases and J by 0 bases, with 16 bases between the two germline ends. The CDR3 spells CSVPILTGVNTEAFI. CDR3 nucleotide sequence: TGCAGCGTTCCCATCCTGACAGGCGTGAACACTGAAGCTTTCATT.

On this clonotype: A much larger clone lies one base from this, so it may be a read error. The chain carries TRBV6-1 and TRBJ2-3; 7 nucleotides match TRBD2. This CDR3 region has 13 residues. Germline CDR1 MNHNS, CDR2 SASEGT. The CDR3 region has the DNA TGTGCCAGCAGTGAATCTGGGGGGGATATGCAGTATTTT. Protein sequence: CASSESGGDMQYF.

In this sample, this clonotype turned up many times. CDR3 in DNA: TGTGCCAGCAGTCCCGACAGGGCCAAAAGCAATCAGCCCCAGCATTTT. It encodes CASSPDRAKSNQPQHF. The rearrangement joins TRBV6-5 to TRBJ1-5; 7 bases map to TRBD1. The CDR3 extends over 16 amino acids. V shed 5 bases and J 1 base; nucleotides not matched to a gene: 8. Germline V CDR1 and CDR2: MNHEY, SVGAGI.

On this clonotype: This CDR3 is missing its conserved last phenylalanine or tryptophan, likely due to a read error. It is unclear where the CDR3 begins or ends on the DNA, so no DNA is shown, and the CDR3 is as TCRdb lists it. The chain combines TRBV4-2 with TRBJ1-6; TRBD1 is taken as the D call from the table, unchecked against the DNA. From germline, CDR1 is LGHNA and CDR2 YNFKEQ. From its first to its last residue, the CDR3 has 17 amino acids. CDR3 residues: CASSQRPRGQGASPLRL.

In the case of this clonotype: Compared with germline, one end of the junction differs, possibly owing to a read error. The V and J genes are TRBV29-1 and TRBJ2-3; tentative D call: TRBD1 (6 bases). CDR1 is SQVTM and CDR2 is ANQGSEA in the germline V gene. The CDR3 length is 15 residues. CDR3 sequence (DNA): TGCAGCGTTGAAGGACAGGAGACGAGCACGGATACGCGGTATTTT. Its translation: CSVEGQETSTDTRYF.

This clonotype was detected many times. V usage is TRBV11-3 and J usage is TRBJ2-1; maybe TRBD2 (6 bases). Germline lookup yields CDR1 SGHNT and CDR2 YENEEA. CDR3 size: 16 residues. The V end lost 1 base, the J end lost 6 bases, and 16 bases lay between the germline ends. This CDR3 reads CASSLVGGLVSNEQFF. DNA of the CDR3: TGTGCCAGCAGCTTAGTGGGGGGTTTAGTGTCCAATGAGCAGTTCTTC. Using reference TRBV11-3 and TRBJ2-1 for the parts outside the CDR3, the full variable domain is EAGVVQSPRYKIIEKKQPVAFWCNPISGHNTLYWYLQNLGQGPELLIRYENEEAVDDSQLPKDRFSAERLKGVDSTLKIQPAELGDSAVYLCASSLVGGLVSNEQFFGPGTRLTVL.

With respect to this clonotype: A read error may explain this, as a much larger clone is one base away. This rearrangement joins TRBV7-9 to TRBJ2-7, with D unclear. The CDR3 consists of 11 residues. The germline CDR1 and CDR2 sequences are SEHNR and FQNEAQ (reference sequence). In DNA form, the CDR3 reads TGTGCCTGCAGCCATCAAAACGAGCAGTACTTC. Translating gives CACSHQNEQYF. Combining the CDR3 with reference TRBV7-9 and TRBJ2-7 gives the whole variable domain DTGVSQNPRHKITKRGQNVTFRCDPISEHNRLYWYRQTLGQGPEFLTYFQNEAQLEKSRLLSDRFSAERPKGSFSTLEIQRTEQGDSAMYLCACSHQNEQYFGPGTRLTVT.

About this clonotype itself: A read error may explain this, as a much larger clone is one base away. J is TRBJ2-1 and V is TRBV5-4, with TRBD2 identical over 7 bases. The CDR3 is 15 amino acids. CDR1 SGHNT and CDR2 YYREEE come from the germline V gene (reference sequence). The CDR3 loop is CASSRPAGRDNEQSF. The CDR3 DNA sequence: TGTGCCAGCAGCCGTCCAGCGGGAAGAGACAATGAGCAGTCCTTC.

V and J are TRBV21-1 and TRBJ2-7; the table gives TRBD2 as D, unverified against the DNA. TRBV21-1 is deemed a pseudogene. The CDR3 consists of 17 residues. The CDR3 loop is CASSKGGLAFISYEQYF. Written as DNA, the CDR3 is TGTGCCAGCAGCAAAGGGGGACTAGCGTTCATCTCCTACGAGCAGTACTTC.

This clonotype has a count of ten or more. The chain couples TRBV29-1 to TRBJ1-1; D is perhaps TRBD1 (6 bases). Germline V gene lookup returns CDR1 SQVTM and CDR2 ANQGSEA. The CDR3 is made up of 13 amino acids. V was shortened by 7 bases and J by 1 base, with 13 bases between the two germline ends. Written as DNA, the CDR3 is TGCAGCGCCGGACAGTGGCCGAACACTGAAGCTTTCTTT. Encoded protein: CSAGQWPNTEAFF.

There are a few counts of this clonotype. The rearrangement uses TRBV24-1 and TRBJ2-1; 13 nucleotides match TRBD2. V gave up 4 bases and J gave up 4 bases; unmatched junction bases: 3. The CDR3 sequence is 16 residues long. Germline CDR1 is KGHDR and CDR2 is SFDVKD. CDR3 nucleotides: TGTGCCACCAGTGAGGGACTAGCGGGAAATTACAATGAGCAGTTCTTC. Its translation is CATSEGLAGNYNEQFF.